Each of the 12 T cell receptor beta chains below was sequenced from the same sample in a study of PD-1 blockade in classical Hodgkin lymphoma. Exposure to brentuximab vedotin varied, and each patient had relapsed following autologous stem cell transplantation. Libraries were prepared by immunoSEQ multiplex PCR; TCRdb keeps only in-frame clonotypes and omits some of them. The sample has roughly 100,000 clones, about 89% seen once. Sample: peripheral blood mononuclear cells (PBMCs), taken before the second cycle of nivolumab. The source of these receptors is a human donor with classical Hodgkin lymphoma.

V gene TRBV5-1 combines with J gene TRBJ2-3; 11 nucleotides line up with TRBD1. CDR3 length equals 19 residues. V lost 3 bases and J lost 0; bases outside the gene matches: 12. Germline V gene lookup returns CDR1 SGHRS and CDR2 YFSETQ. Here the CDR3 reads CASSSRDRGTSTSTDTQYF. CDR3 DNA: TGCGCCAGCAGCTCCCGGGACAGGGGGACGTCTACTAGCACAGATACGCAGTATTTT.

This clone has a handful of counts. The chain joins TRBV5-5 to TRBJ2-1; D ambiguous. Germline lookup yields CDR1 SGHKS and CDR2 YYEKEE (reference sequence). V was shortened by 1 base and J by 2 bases, with 10 bases between the two germline ends. The CDR3 sequence is 15 residues long. CDR3 nucleotides: TGTGCCAGCAGCTTGAGTACGACTCCCTACAATGAGCAGTTCTTC. Encoded protein: CASSLSTTPYNEQFF.

With respect to this clone: At one end, the junction sequence differs from germline, possibly due to a read error. The chain uses TRBV29-1 and TRBJ1-2; D gene ambiguous. The CDR3 has 13 amino acids. CDR1 is SQVTM and CDR2 is ANQGSEA in the germline V gene. The CDR3 here is CSARTDFVYSYTF. CDR3 DNA sequence: TGCAGCGCAAGAACTGACTTCGTCTATAGCTACACCTTC.

V is TRBV29-1 and J is TRBJ1-4; weak D call: TRBD1 (5 bases). V lost 3 bases and J 7 bases, leaving 12 bases between the germline ends. The CDR3 consists of 13 residues. Looked up from germline, CDR1 is SQVTM and CDR2 is ANQGSEA. The CDR3 reads CSVDRGEGEKLFF. DNA for the CDR3: TGCAGCGTTGATAGAGGGGAGGGTGAAAAACTGTTTTTT.

The rearrangement links TRBV2 to TRBJ2-1, with 7 bases identical to TRBD1. This CDR3 is built from 11 residues. The germline V gene encodes CDR1 SNHLY and CDR2 FYNNEI. J was trimmed by 12 bases and V by 4 bases; bases with no gene match: 3. The CDR3 here is CASSGTGRQFF. Written as DNA, the CDR3 is TGTGCCAGCAGTGGGACAGGTAGGCAGTTCTTC.

The J gene is TRBJ2-3, the V gene TRBV5-1, with D possibly matching TRBD2 (5 bases). The CDR3 runs to 14 residues. CDR1 SGHRS and CDR2 YFSETQ come from the germline V gene. V was cut by 0 bases and J by 3 bases, with 8 bases left in between. The chain's CDR3 is CASSLVGVTDTQYF. DNA for the CDR3: TGCGCCAGCAGCTTGGTCGGGGTGACAGATACGCAGTATTTT.

The chain is built from TRBV2 and TRBJ1-2, with 7 nucleotides matching TRBD1. Germline CDR1 reads SNHLY; CDR2 reads FYNNEI. The CDR3 runs to 14 residues. J gave up 4 bases and V 6 bases, and 8 bases lay outside the gene matches. Written as DNA, the CDR3 is TGTGCCAGCAGCCTTAACGGGACAGCCTATGGCTACACCTTC. Translation: CASSLNGTAYGYTF.

DNA of the CDR3: TGTGCCAGCAGTGACTGGGAATCCGGAAACACCATATATTTT. Translation: CASSDWESGNTIYF. The V gene is TRBV6-1, the J gene TRBJ1-3; D remains unclear. The V end was cut by 3 bases, the J end by 4 bases, with 10 bases between. Germline CDR1 and CDR2: MNHNS and SASEGT. The CDR3 length is 14 residues.

This clone appeared once. The gene calls are TRBV28 and TRBJ2-2, with 11 bases lining up with TRBD1. From germline, CDR1 is MDHEN and CDR2 SYDVKM. The CDR3 extends over 18 amino acids. V dropped 2 bases and J dropped 0; count of bases not matched to a gene: 5. Written as DNA, the CDR3 is TGTGCCAGCAGTTTAGGACAGGGGGCCCCCTCGAACACCGGGGAGCTGTTTTTT. Its translation: CASSLGQGAPSNTGELFF.

CDR3 loop: CASSPTSARSGETQYF. The DNA for the CDR3 is TGTGCCAGCTCACCAACTAGCGCCCGGAGCGGGGAGACCCAGTACTTC. The V call is TRBV18, the J call TRBJ2-5; 7 nucleotides match TRBD2. Trimming removed 2 bases from V and 5 bases from J; junction bases left unmatched: 11. This CDR3 has 16 residues. CDR1 is KGHSH, CDR2 LQKENI, per germline.

The chain joins TRBV7-9 to TRBJ2-3, with a weak D call TRBD1 (5 bases). The CDR3 is made up of 14 amino acids. Germline assignment: CDR1 SEHNR and CDR2 FQNEAQ (reference sequence). V lost 6 bases to trimming and J lost 7 bases, with 17 bases between them. In nucleotides, the CDR3 is TGTGCCAGCAGTCTCCAGGGTTATAGTAATACGCAGTATTTT. This encodes CASSLQGYSNTQYF.

The chain joins TRBV7-6 to TRBJ2-1, with 10 positions matching TRBD2. The germline V gene has CDR1 SGHVS and CDR2 FNYEAQ. The CDR3 spans 20 residues. The ends lost 0 bases at V and 4 bases at J; junction bases unmatched: 15. CDR3 in DNA: TGTGCCAGCAGCTTAGCTACACTACTCAGCGGGGGGGCCCTGTACAATGAGCAGTTCTTC. This sequence encodes CASSLATLLSGGALYNEQFF.